This T cell receptor (beta chain) was identified in a study of cytomegalovirus exposure and HLA in healthy donors. This clone has only a few counts. Antigen: not known. This CDR3 contains 10 residues. Trimming cost V 8 bases and J 7 bases, with 11 bases left between them. The V gene's germline CDR1 is SQVTM and CDR2 ANQGSEA. Sequencing used immunoSEQ multiplex PCR; TCRdb keeps in-frame clones, though not all of them. The data show around 150,000 clones, roughly nine tenths seen once. Points from the study as a whole: Most TCR sequences proved rare, with some public TCRs found in many donors. Investigators reported approximately 170 TCR beta chains as tied to cytomegalovirus. A few CMV-associated chains proved CMV antigen-specific in vitro.

The sample was PBMCs. The chain uses TRBV29-1 and TRBJ1-1, with D unclear. This clonotype was obtained from a woman under 30 in good health and CMV-seropositive. The CDR3 DNA is TGCAGCACTATCGGCAGTGAAGCTTTCTTT. As protein: CSTIGSEAFF.